A selection of T cell receptor beta chains follows, all from one sample in a study of blood T cell repertoires in COVID-19. TCRdb's copy holds only in-frame clones and misses some; the assay was immunoSEQ multiplex PCR. Here the sample spans roughly 160,000 clones, 88% being singletons. The sequenced material came from peripheral blood. The receptors come from a man in his fifties or sixties with acute or convalescent COVID-19. The CDR3 runs from the conserved cysteine through the conserved F or W. D genes are given only for firm matches. Where a row states a size, it is once, few, many or the class of an expanded clone; other rows omit it.

d_call: TRBD1
clone_size: .
j_call: TRBJ2-7
v_call: TRBV19
cdr3_nt: TGTGCCGCCGATCGGGGACAGGGCTACGAGCAGTACTTC
cdr3_aa: CAADRGQGYEQYF

d_call: .
clone_size: .
j_call: TRBJ1-1
v_call: TRBV30
cdr3_nt: TGTGCCTGGACCCCGTACACTGAAGCTTTCTTT
cdr3_aa: CAWTPYTEAFF

d_call: .
clone_size: .
j_call: TRBJ2-1
v_call: TRBV3-1/TRBV3-2
cdr3_nt: TGTGCCAGCAGCCACGTGGTAGCAACAAGTGAGCAGTTCTTC
cdr3_aa: CASSHVVATSEQFF

d_call: .
clone_size: .
j_call: TRBJ1-1
v_call: TRBV2
cdr3_nt: TGTGCCAGCAGTGGCGAGTCGAACACTGAAGCTTTCTTT
cdr3_aa: CASSGESNTEAFF

d_call: .
clone_size: .
j_call: TRBJ2-2
v_call: TRBV7-8
cdr3_nt: TGTGCCAGCAGCTTACGTCCAGGGGTTACCGGGGAGCTGTTTTTT
cdr3_aa: CASSLRPGVTGELFF

d_call: .
clone_size: .
j_call: TRBJ1-3
v_call: TRBV25-1
cdr3_nt: TGTGCCAGCAGTGAAGGGGGGTCTGGAAACACCATATATTTT
cdr3_aa: CASSEGGSGNTIYF

d_call: TRBD1
clone_size: .
j_call: TRBJ1-1
v_call: TRBV10-3
cdr3_nt: TGTGCCATCAGTGAGAACCGAGGGGACAGTGAAGCTTTCTTT
cdr3_aa: CAISENRGDSEAFF

d_call: TRBD1
clone_size: .
j_call: TRBJ1-2
v_call: TRBV30
cdr3_nt: TGTGCCTGGAGTGGAGGACAGGGGACCAACTATGGCTACACCTTC
cdr3_aa: CAWSGGQGTNYGYTF

d_call: TRBD1
clone_size: once
j_call: TRBJ1-2
v_call: TRBV29-1
cdr3_nt: TGCAGCGTTGAGCGGACAGGGAATTATGGCTACACCTTC
cdr3_aa: CSVERTGNYGYTF

d_call: .
clone_size: .
j_call: TRBJ1-1
v_call: TRBV7-6
cdr3_nt: TGTGCCAGCAGCTTAGGGCAAAACACTGAAGCTTTCTTT
cdr3_aa: CASSLGQNTEAFF

d_call: TRBD1
clone_size: .
j_call: TRBJ2-2
v_call: TRBV24-1
cdr3_nt: TGTGCCACCAGTGATGGTCCGGGACAGGGAGCCGGGGAGCTGTTTTTT
cdr3_aa: CATSDGPGQGAGELFF

d_call: TRBD1
clone_size: .
j_call: TRBJ2-2
v_call: TRBV25-1
cdr3_nt: TGTGCCAGCAGTGACCCGGGACAGGGGTTGGCGGGGGAGCTGTTTTTT
cdr3_aa: CASSDPGQGLAGELFF

d_call: .
clone_size: .
j_call: TRBJ1-5
v_call: TRBV5-6
cdr3_nt: TGTGCCAGCAGCAGAATCGGGCAGCCCCAGCATTTT
cdr3_aa: CASSRIGQPQHF

d_call: .
clone_size: .
j_call: TRBJ2-5
v_call: TRBV5-1
cdr3_nt: TGCGCCAGCAGCGCGACTCTCAATCCGGAGACCCAGTACTTC
cdr3_aa: CASSATLNPETQYF

d_call: .
clone_size: .
j_call: TRBJ1-5
v_call: TRBV5-1
cdr3_nt: TGCGCCAGCAGCCTCCAGTTGAATCAGCCCCAGCATTTT
cdr3_aa: CASSLQLNQPQHF

d_call: .
clone_size: .
j_call: TRBJ2-2
v_call: TRBV5-5
cdr3_nt: TGTGCCAGCAGCACGGTGAACACCGGGGAGCTGTTTTTT
cdr3_aa: CASSTVNTGELFF

d_call: .
clone_size: .
j_call: TRBJ2-7
v_call: TRBV6-2/TRBV6-3
cdr3_nt: TGTGCCAGCAGTCGCTCCTACGAGCAGTACTTC
cdr3_aa: CASSRSYEQYF

d_call: .
clone_size: once
j_call: TRBJ1-3
v_call: TRBV10-2
cdr3_nt: TGCGCCAGTCTAGTGGATAGACGTTCCACCTCTGGAAACACCATATATTTT
cdr3_aa: CASLVDRRSTSGNTIYF

d_call: .
clone_size: .
j_call: TRBJ2-7
v_call: TRBV18
cdr3_nt: TGTGCCAGCTCACCACCTGGGGCCGCCGGGTACGAGCAGTACTTC
cdr3_aa: CASSPPGAAGYEQYF

d_call: .
clone_size: .
j_call: TRBJ1-1
v_call: TRBV30
cdr3_nt: TGTGCCTGGAATGAGGGCAGCATGAACACTGAAGCTTTCTTT
cdr3_aa: CAWNEGSMNTEAFF

d_call: .
clone_size: .
j_call: TRBJ2-1
v_call: TRBV7-8
cdr3_nt: TGTGCCAGCAGCGTCTTAGTCAACAATGAGCAGTTCTTC
cdr3_aa: CASSVLVNNEQFF

d_call: .
clone_size: once
j_call: TRBJ2-5
v_call: TRBV6-1
cdr3_nt: TGTGCCAGCAGGGAAGGGAGCGATTGGGAGACCCAGTACTTC
cdr3_aa: CASREGSDWETQYF

d_call: .
clone_size: .
j_call: TRBJ2-3
v_call: TRBV6-5
cdr3_nt: TGTGCCAGCAGTTACTCGAGCAGTTTCGGGAGAGATACGCAGTATTTT
cdr3_aa: CASSYSSSFGRDTQYF

d_call: TRBD2
clone_size: .
j_call: TRBJ2-2
v_call: TRBV29-1
cdr3_nt: TGCAGCGTTACTAGGCTAGCGGGAGTTAGCGCCGGGGAGCTGTTTTTT
cdr3_aa: CSVTRLAGVSAGELFF

d_call: TRBD1
clone_size: .
j_call: TRBJ2-1
v_call: TRBV7-8
cdr3_nt: TGTGCCAGCAGCTCAGACAGGGGAAGGAATGAGCAGTTCTTC
cdr3_aa: CASSSDRGRNEQFF

d_call: TRBD1
clone_size: once
j_call: TRBJ1-1
v_call: TRBV27
cdr3_nt: TGTGCCAGCAGGGACAGGGGGGCGAACACTGAAGCTTTCTTT
cdr3_aa: CASRDRGANTEAFF

d_call: TRBD2
clone_size: .
j_call: TRBJ2-3
v_call: TRBV2
cdr3_nt: TGTGCCAGCAGCGCCGGGACTAGCGGGAGCGCAGATACGCAGTATTTT
cdr3_aa: CASSAGTSGSADTQYF

d_call: .
clone_size: .
j_call: TRBJ1-4
v_call: TRBV2
cdr3_nt: TGTGCCAGCAGAGGCAGGGGTGAAAAACTGTTTTTT
cdr3_aa: CASRGRGEKLFF

d_call: .
clone_size: .
j_call: TRBJ1-1
v_call: TRBV29-1
cdr3_nt: TGCAGCGTTAACAAACAGGGAATGAACACTGAAGCTTTCTTT
cdr3_aa: CSVNKQGMNTEAFF

d_call: TRBD2
clone_size: once
j_call: TRBJ2-5
v_call: TRBV7-3
cdr3_nt: TGTGCCAGCAGCTTAAGCGGGAGCGAGACCCAGTACTTC
cdr3_aa: CASSLSGSETQYF

d_call: .
clone_size: .
j_call: TRBJ2-3
v_call: TRBV4-1
cdr3_nt: TGCGCCAGCAGCCGCATTGGCGGATACGACACAGATACGCAGTATTTT
cdr3_aa: CASSRIGGYDTDTQYF

d_call: .
clone_size: .
j_call: TRBJ2-5
v_call: TRBV15
cdr3_nt: TGTGCCACCAGCAGAGATCGTGAGACCCAGTACTTC
cdr3_aa: CATSRDRETQYF

d_call: TRBD1
clone_size: .
j_call: TRBJ1-3
v_call: TRBV6-5
cdr3_nt: TGTGCCAGCAGTTACTTGACAGGGCTTGGAAACACCATATATTTT
cdr3_aa: CASSYLTGLGNTIYF

d_call: TRBD1
clone_size: .
j_call: TRBJ1-4
v_call: TRBV19
cdr3_nt: TGTGCCAGTAGTATCGGACAGGGCTTAACTACTAATGAAAAACTGTTTTTT
cdr3_aa: CASSIGQGLTTNEKLFF

d_call: TRBD2
clone_size: .
j_call: TRBJ2-1
v_call: TRBV5-1
cdr3_nt: TGCGCCAGCAGCTTGACTAGCGGGGGTCCAATTGAGCAGTTCTTC
cdr3_aa: CASSLTSGGPIEQFF

d_call: .
clone_size: .
j_call: TRBJ2-5
v_call: TRBV7-9
cdr3_nt: TGTGCCAGCAGCTTAGAGACGGGGACCCAGTACTTC
cdr3_aa: CASSLETGTQYF

d_call: .
clone_size: .
j_call: TRBJ2-1
v_call: TRBV21-1
cdr3_nt: TGTGCCAGCAGCATTTCATTCAGCGGGGGGTTAAATGAGCAGTTCTTC
cdr3_aa: CASSISFSGGLNEQFF

d_call: .
clone_size: once
j_call: TRBJ2-2
v_call: TRBV10-3
cdr3_nt: TGTGCCATCAGTTCGGAGACCGGGGAGCTGTTTTTT
cdr3_aa: CAISSETGELFF

d_call: TRBD2
clone_size: .
j_call: TRBJ2-2
v_call: TRBV7-2
cdr3_nt: TGTGCCAGCAGCTTACAAGCGGGGACCGGGGAGCTGTTTTTT
cdr3_aa: CASSLQAGTGELFF

d_call: TRBD2
clone_size: once
j_call: TRBJ2-7
v_call: TRBV7-6
cdr3_nt: TGTGCCAGCAGCTTAGTCGGACTAGGAGAGGGCGAGCAGTACTTC
cdr3_aa: CASSLVGLGEGEQYF

d_call: .
clone_size: .
j_call: TRBJ1-2
v_call: TRBV7-9
cdr3_nt: TGTGCCAGCAGCTTAGGTACAGACGGCTACACCTTC
cdr3_aa: CASSLGTDGYTF